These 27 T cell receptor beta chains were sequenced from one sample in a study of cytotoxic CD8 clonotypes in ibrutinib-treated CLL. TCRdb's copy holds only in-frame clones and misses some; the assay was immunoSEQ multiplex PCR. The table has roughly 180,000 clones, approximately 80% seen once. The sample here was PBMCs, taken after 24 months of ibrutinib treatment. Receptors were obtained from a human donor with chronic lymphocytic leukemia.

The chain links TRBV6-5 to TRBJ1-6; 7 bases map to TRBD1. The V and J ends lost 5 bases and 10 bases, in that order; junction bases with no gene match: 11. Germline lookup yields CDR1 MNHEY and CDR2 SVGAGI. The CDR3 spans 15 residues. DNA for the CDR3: TGTGCCAGCAGTCCTGACAGGGACGGAGACTCACCCCTCCACTTT. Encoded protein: CASSPDRDGDSPLHF.

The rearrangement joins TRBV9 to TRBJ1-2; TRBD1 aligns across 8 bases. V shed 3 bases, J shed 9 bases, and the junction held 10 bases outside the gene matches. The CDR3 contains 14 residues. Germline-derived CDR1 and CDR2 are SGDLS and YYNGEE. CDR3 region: CASSAGRQGSSYTF. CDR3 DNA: TGTGCCAGCAGCGCGGGGCGACAGGGGTCTAGCTACACCTTC.

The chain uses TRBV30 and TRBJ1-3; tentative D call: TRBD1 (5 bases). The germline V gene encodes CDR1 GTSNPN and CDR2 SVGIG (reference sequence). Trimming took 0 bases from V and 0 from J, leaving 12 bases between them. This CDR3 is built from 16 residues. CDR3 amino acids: CAWSVEGAISGNTIYF. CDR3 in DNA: TGTGCCTGGAGTGTCGAAGGGGCTATCTCTGGAAACACCATATATTTT.

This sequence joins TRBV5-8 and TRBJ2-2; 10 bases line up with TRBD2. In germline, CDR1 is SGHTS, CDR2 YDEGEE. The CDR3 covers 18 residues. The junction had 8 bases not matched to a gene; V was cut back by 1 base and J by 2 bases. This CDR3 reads CASSLKAVLAGNTGELFF. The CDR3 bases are TGTGCCAGCAGCTTGAAAGCCGTACTAGCGGGAAACACCGGGGAGCTGTTTTTT.

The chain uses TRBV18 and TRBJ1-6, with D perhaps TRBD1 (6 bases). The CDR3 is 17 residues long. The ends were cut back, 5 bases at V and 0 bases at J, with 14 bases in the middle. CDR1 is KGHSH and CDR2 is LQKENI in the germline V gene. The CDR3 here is CASSLRDTFSYNSPLHF. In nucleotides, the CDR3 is TGTGCCAGCTCATTACGGGACACTTTCTCCTATAATTCACCCCTCCACTTT.

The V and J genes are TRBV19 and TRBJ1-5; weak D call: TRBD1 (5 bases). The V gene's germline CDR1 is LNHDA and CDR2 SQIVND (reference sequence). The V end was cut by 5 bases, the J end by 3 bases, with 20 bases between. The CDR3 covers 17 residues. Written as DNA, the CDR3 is TGTGCCAGTAGTTCCGGAGGAGGGCAGGGCCTCAATCAGCCCCAGCATTTT. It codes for CASSSGGGQGLNQPQHF.

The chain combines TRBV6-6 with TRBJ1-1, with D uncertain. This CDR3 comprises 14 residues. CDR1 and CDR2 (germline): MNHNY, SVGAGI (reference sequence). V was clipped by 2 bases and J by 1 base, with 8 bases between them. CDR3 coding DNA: TGTGCCAGCAGTTACCACACCGAGAACACTGAAGCTTTCTTT. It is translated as CASSYHTENTEAFF.

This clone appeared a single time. CDR3 in amino acids: CASSAGTSGSTDTQYF. The CDR3 coding sequence is TGTGCCAGCAGCGCGGGGACTAGCGGAAGCACAGATACGCAGTATTTT. The chain has TRBV9 and TRBJ2-3, with 11 bases matching TRBD2. This CDR3 is built from 16 residues. The junction had 3 bases not matched to a gene; V was cut back by 3 bases and J by 0 bases. The germline V gene has CDR1 SGDLS and CDR2 YYNGEE.

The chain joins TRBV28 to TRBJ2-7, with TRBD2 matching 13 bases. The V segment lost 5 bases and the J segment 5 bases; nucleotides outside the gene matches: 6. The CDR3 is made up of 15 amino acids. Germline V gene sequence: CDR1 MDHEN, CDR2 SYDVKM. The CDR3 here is CASSPTSGRWNEQYF. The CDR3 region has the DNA TGTGCCAGCAGTCCGACTAGCGGGAGGTGGAACGAGCAGTACTTC.

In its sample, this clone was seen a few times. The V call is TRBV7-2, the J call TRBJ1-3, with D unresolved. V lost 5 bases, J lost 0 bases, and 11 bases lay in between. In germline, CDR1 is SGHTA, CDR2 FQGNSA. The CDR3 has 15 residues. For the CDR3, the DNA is TGTGCCAGCAGCGCCGCGAGGAGCTCTGGAAACACCATATATTTT. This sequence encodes CASSAARSSGNTIYF.

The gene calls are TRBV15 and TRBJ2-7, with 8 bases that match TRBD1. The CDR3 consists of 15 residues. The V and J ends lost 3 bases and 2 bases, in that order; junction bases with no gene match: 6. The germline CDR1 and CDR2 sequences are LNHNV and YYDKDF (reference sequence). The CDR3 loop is CATSRSGTGAYEQYF. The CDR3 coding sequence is TGTGCCACCAGCAGGTCCGGGACAGGAGCCTACGAGCAGTACTTC.

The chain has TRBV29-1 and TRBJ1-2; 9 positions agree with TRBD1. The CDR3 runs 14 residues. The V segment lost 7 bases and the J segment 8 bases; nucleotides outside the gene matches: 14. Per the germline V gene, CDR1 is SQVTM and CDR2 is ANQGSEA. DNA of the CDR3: TGCAGCGCTTTAGTCCGGGACAGGGTGATAGGCTACACCTTC. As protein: CSALVRDRVIGYTF.

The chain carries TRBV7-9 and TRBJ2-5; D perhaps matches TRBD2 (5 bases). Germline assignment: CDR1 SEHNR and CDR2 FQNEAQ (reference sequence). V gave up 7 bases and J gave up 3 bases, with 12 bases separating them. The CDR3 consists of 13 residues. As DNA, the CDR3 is TGTGCCAGCACCAGGTGGGGAGAAGAGACCCAGTACTTC. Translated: CASTRWGEETQYF.

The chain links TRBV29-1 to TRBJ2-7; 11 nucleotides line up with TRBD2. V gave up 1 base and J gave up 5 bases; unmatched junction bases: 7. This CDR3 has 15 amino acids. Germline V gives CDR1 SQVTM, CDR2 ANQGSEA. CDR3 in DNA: TGCAGCGTTGAAGGACTAGCGGGAAAGAGGCACGAGCAGTACTTC. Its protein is CSVEGLAGKRHEQYF.

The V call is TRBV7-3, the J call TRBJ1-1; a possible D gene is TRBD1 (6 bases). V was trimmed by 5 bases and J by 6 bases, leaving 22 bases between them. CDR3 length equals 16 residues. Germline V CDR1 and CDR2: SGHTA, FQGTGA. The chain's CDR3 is CASSLYIGQLGAEAFF. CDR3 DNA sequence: TGTGCCAGCAGCCTATACATCGGACAGCTAGGGGCTGAAGCTTTCTTT.

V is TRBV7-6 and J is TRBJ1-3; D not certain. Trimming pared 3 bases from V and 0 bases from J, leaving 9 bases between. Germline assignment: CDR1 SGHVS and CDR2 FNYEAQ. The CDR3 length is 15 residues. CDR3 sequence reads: CASSLSSNSGNTIYF. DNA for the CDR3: TGTGCCAGCAGCTTGAGCAGTAACTCTGGAAACACCATATATTTT. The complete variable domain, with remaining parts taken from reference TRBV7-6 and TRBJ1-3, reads GAGVSQSPRYKVTKRGQDVALRCDPISGHVSLYWYRQALGQGPEFLTYFNYEAQQDKSGLPNDRFSAERPEGSISTLTIQRTEQRDSAMYRCASSLSSNSGNTIYFGEGSWLTVV.

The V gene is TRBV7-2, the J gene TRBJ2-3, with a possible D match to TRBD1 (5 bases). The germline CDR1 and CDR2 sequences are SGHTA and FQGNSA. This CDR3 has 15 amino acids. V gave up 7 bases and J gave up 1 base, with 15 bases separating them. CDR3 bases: TGTGCCAGCATCGAATATGGACACCGCACAGATACGCAGTATTTT. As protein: CASIEYGHRTDTQYF.

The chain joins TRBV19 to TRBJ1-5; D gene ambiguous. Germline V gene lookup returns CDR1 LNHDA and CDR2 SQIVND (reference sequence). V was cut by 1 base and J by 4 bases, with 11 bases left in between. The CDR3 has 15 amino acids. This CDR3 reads CASSIGLLQNQPQHF. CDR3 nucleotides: TGTGCCAGTAGTATAGGTTTATTACAGAATCAGCCCCAGCATTTT.

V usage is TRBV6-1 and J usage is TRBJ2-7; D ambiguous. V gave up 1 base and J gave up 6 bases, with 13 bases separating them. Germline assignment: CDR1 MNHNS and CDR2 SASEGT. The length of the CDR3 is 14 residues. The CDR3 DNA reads TGTGCCAGCAGTGAAGGTTTTGTAGTTGGCGAGCAGTACTTC. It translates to CASSEGFVVGEQYF.

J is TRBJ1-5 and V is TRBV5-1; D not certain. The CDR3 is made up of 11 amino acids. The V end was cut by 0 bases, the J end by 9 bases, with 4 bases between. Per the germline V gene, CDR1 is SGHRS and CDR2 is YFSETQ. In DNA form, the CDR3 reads TGCGCCAGCAGCTTGGAAGCGCCCCAGCATTTT. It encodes CASSLEAPQHF. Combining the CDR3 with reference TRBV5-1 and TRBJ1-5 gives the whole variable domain KAGVTQTPRYLIKTRGQQVTLSCSPISGHRSVSWYQQTPGQGLQFLFEYFSETQRNKGNFPGRFSGRQFSNSRSEMNVSTLELGDSALYLCASSLEAPQHFGDGTRLSIL.

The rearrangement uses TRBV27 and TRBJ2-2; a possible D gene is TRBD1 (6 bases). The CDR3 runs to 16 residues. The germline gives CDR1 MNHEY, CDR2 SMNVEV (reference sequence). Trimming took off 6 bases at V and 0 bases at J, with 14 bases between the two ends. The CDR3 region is CASSYTRTANTGELFF. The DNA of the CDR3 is TGTGCCAGCAGCTACACTCGGACAGCGAACACCGGGGAGCTGTTTTTT.

The chain's CDR3 is CASKTNRATNEKLFF. The CDR3 DNA is TGTGCCAGCAAGACTAACAGGGCAACTAATGAAAAACTGTTTTTT. This chain links TRBV27 with TRBJ1-4; weak D call: TRBD1 (6 bases). V was trimmed by 7 bases and J by 0 bases, leaving 12 bases between them. The CDR3 covers 15 residues. Germline lookup yields CDR1 MNHEY and CDR2 SMNVEV (reference sequence). The variable domain in full, completed from reference TRBV27 and TRBJ1-4, reads EAQVTQNPRYLITVTGKKLTVTCSQNMNHEYMSWYRQDPGLGLRQIYYSMNVEVTDKGDVPEGYKVSRKEKRNFPLILESPSPNQTSLYFCASKTNRATNEKLFFGSGTQLSVL.

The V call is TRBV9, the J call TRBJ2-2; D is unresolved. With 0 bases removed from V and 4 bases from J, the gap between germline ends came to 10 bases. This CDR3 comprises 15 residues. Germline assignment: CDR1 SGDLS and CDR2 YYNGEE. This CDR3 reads CASSVEVRSTGELFF. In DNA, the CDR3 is TGTGCCAGCAGCGTAGAAGTAAGGAGCACCGGGGAGCTGTTTTTT.

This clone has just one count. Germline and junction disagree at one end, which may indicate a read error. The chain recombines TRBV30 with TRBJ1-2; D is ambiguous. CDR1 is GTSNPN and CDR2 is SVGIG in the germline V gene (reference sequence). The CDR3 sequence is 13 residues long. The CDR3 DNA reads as TGTGCCTGGAGTGTACAACAGTACTATGGCCACACCTTC. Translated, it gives CAWSVQQYYGHTF.

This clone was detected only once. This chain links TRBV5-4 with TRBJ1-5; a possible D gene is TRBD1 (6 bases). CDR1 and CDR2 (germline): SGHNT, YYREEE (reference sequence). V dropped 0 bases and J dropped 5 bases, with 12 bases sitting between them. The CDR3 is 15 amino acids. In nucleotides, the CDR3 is TGTGCCAGCAGCTTGGATGCGGGGGCGCATCAGCCCCAGCATTTT. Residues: CASSLDAGAHQPQHF.

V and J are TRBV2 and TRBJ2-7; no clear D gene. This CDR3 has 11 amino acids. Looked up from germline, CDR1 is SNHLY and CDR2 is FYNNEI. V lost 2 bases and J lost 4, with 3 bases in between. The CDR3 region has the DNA TGTGCCAGCAGTGAAAATTACGAGCAGTACTTC. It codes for CASSENYEQYF.

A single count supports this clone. CDR3 nucleotide sequence: TGTGCCAGCGGCCAAAACAGGCAGCCCTACGAGCAGTACTTC. It specifies CASGQNRQPYEQYF. This chain connects TRBV6-5 to TRBJ2-7, with a tentative D call TRBD1 (5 bases). V was cut by 8 bases and J by 2 bases, with 16 bases left in between. The CDR3 totals 14 residues. The germline V gene has CDR1 MNHEY and CDR2 SVGAGI.